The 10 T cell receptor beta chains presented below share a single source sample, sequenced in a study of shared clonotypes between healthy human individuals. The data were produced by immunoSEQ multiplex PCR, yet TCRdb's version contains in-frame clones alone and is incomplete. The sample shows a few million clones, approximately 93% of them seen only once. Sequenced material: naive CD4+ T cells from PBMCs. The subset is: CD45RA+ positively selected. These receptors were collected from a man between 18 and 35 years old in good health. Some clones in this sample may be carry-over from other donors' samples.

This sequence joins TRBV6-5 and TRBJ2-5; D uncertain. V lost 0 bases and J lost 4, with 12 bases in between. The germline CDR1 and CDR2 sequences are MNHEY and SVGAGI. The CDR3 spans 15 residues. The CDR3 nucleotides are TGTGCCAGCAGTTACTCGTACGCGGAAGGAGAGACCCAGTACTTC. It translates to CASSYSYAEGETQYF.

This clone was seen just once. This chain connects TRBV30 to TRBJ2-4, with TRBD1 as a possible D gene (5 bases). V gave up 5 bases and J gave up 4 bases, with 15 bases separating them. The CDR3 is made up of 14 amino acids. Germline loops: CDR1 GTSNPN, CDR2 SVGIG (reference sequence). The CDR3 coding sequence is TGTGCCTGGGAAATGGGGCGGAAGAAAAACATTCAGTACTTC. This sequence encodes CAWEMGRKKNIQYF. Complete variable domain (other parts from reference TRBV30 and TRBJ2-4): SQTIHQWPATLVQPVGSPLSLECTVEGTSNPNLYWYRQAAGRGLQLLFYSVGIGQISSEVPQNLSASRPQDRQFILSSKKLLLSDSGFYLCAWEMGRKKNIQYFGAGTRLSVL.

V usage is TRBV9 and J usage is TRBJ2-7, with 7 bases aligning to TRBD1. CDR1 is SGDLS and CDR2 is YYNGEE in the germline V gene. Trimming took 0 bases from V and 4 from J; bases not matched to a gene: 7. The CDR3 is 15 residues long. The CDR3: CASSVGTGLPYEQYF. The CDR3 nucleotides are TGTGCCAGCAGCGTAGGGACAGGACTCCCTTACGAGCAGTACTTC.

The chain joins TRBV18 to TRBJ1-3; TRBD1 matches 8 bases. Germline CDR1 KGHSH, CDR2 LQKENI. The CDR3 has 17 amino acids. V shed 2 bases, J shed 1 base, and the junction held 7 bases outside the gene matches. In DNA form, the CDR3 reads TGTGCCAGCTCACCAGTCGCAGGGGGCCCGTCTGGAAACACCATATATTTT. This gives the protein CASSPVAGGPSGNTIYF.

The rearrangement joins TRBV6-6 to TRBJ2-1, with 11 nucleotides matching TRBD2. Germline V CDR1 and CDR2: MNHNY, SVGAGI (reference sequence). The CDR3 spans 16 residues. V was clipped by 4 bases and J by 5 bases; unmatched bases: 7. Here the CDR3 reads CASSSPPGLADNEQFF. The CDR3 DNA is TGTGCCAGCAGTTCACCTCCGGGACTAGCGGACAATGAGCAGTTCTTC.

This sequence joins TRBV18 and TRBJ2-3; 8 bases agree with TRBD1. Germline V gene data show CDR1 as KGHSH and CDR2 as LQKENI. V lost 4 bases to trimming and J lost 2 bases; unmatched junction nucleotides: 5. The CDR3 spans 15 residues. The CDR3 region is CASSRGTGLTDTQYF. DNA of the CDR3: TGTGCCAGCTCACGAGGGACAGGTCTCACAGATACGCAGTATTTT. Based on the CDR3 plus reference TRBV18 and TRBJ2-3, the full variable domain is NAGVMQNPRHLVRRRGQEARLRCSPMKGHSHVYWYRQLPEEGLKFMVYLQKENIIDESGMPKERFSAEFPKEGPSILRIQQVVRGDSAAYFCASSRGTGLTDTQYFGPGTRLTVL.

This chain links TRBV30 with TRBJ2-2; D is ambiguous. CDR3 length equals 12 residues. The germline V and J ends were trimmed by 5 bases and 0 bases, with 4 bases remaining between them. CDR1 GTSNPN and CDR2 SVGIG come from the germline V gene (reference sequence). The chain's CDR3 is CAWDSNTGELFF. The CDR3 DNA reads TGTGCCTGGGACTCGAACACCGGGGAGCTGTTTTTT. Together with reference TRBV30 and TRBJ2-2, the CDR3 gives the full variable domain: SQTIHQWPATLVQPVGSPLSLECTVEGTSNPNLYWYRQAAGRGLQLLFYSVGIGQISSEVPQNLSASRPQDRQFILSSKKLLLSDSGFYLCAWDSNTGELFFGEGSRLTVL.

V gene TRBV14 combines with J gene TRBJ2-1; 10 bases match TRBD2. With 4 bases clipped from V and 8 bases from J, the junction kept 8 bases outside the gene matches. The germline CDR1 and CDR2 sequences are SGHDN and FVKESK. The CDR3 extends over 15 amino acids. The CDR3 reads CASSPLAGDRYEQFF. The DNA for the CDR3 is TGTGCCAGCAGCCCTCTAGCGGGAGATCGGTATGAGCAGTTCTTC.

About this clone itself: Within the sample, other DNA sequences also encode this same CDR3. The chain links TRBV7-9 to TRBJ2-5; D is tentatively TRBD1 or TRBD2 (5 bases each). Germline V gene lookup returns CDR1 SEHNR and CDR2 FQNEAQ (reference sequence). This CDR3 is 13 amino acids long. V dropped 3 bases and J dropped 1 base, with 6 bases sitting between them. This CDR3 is CASSFGGQETQYF. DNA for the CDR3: TGTGCCAGCAGCTTTGGGGGCCAAGAGACCCAGTACTTC.

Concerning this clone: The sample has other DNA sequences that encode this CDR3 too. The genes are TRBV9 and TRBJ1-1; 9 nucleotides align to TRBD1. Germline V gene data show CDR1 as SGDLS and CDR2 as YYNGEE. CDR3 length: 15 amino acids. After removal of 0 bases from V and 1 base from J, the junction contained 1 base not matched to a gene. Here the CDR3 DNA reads TGTGCCAGCAGCGTAGGGGGACAGGGGAACACTGAAGCTTTCTTT. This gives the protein CASSVGGQGNTEAFF. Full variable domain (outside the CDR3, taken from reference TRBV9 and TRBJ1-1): DSGVTQTPKHLITATGQRVTLRCSPRSGDLSVYWYQQSLDQGLQFLIQYYNGEERAKGNILERFSAQQFPDLHSELNLSSLELGDSALYFCASSVGGQGNTEAFFGQGTRLTVV.